This T cell receptor beta chain is drawn from a study of neurological immune-mediated disorders. CD4+ or CD8+ T cells at a count of about 940,000 served as input for the sorted libraries. This CDR3 comprises 15 residues. Looked up from germline, CDR1 is LNHDA and CDR2 is SQIVND (reference sequence). V dropped 6 bases and J dropped 4; count of bases not matched to a gene: 8. Broader study findings: The absence of shared CDR3 amino acid sequences among expanded clones across subjects suggests private repertoires in all groups.

The authors produced cDNA by 5'RACE using 10-nucleotide random UMIs. TCRdb reprocessed the 5' RACE reads with MiXCR, giving one entry per CDR3 protein. Here the sample spans 35,000 to 50,000 distinct CDR3 sequences, 14% being singletons. Details on this clonotype: Its antigen remains unknown. This may come from a read error, since a much larger clone is one base off.

The rearrangement links TRBV19 to TRBJ2-1; 8 positions match TRBD1. The origin of this receptor is a woman in her sixties or seventies with HTLV-1-associated myelopathy (HAM/TSP). Sequenced input: CD4+ T cells from blood. CDR3 in DNA: TGTGCCAGTAGCTTGGACAGGGCGGGGTACAATGAGCAGTTCTTC. Translating gives CASSLDRAGYNEQFF. Full variable domain (outside the CDR3, taken from reference TRBV19 and TRBJ2-1): DGGITQSPKYLFRKEGQNVTLSCEQNLNHDAMYWYRQDPGQGLRLIYYSQIVNDFQKGDIAEGYSVSREKKESFPLTVTSAQKNPTAFYLCASSLDRAGYNEQFFGPGTRLTVL.